Listed below are T cell receptor beta chains from one sample, sequenced in a study of CD8 T cells in Susac syndrome. MiXCR, applied by TCRdb to the immunoSEQ multiplex PCR reads, yields one record per CDR3 protein. The sample contains around 140,000 distinct CDR3 sequences, over 80% of which appear only once. The sample taken for sequencing was CD8+ T cells from PBMCs. The receptors derive from a human donor with multiple sclerosis. Each CDR3 is given with its conserved first and last residue. A D gene is named only where the DNA matches it firmly. The size field is filled for only some rows; it gives once, few, many or a size class.

clone_size v_call d_call cdr3_aa
- TRBV4-2 TRBD2 CASSQEGLLAGVSDTQYF
- TRBV5-6 - CASSFSLMGDTGELFF
once TRBV19 - CAISRGEPAIGYTF
once TRBV28 - CASSLLAGSPLHF
- TRBV13 TRBD2 CASSSSTSGRALDEQFF
- TRBV30 - CAWSGPGAFF
few TRBV6-1 - CASTLAYQETQYF
- TRBV4-3 - CASSQGQGSSYEQYF
- TRBV12-3/TRBV12-4 - CASSWEADTQYF
- TRBV28 - CASSLKSDAGELFF
once TRBV6-5 - CASSYLIVGRDTGELFF
- TRBV7-8 - CASSLDKGESTGELFF
- TRBV6-5 - CASSYLMSGELFF
once TRBV2 - CASMADTGELFF